A selection of T cell receptor beta chains follows, all from one sample in a study of blood T cell repertoires in COVID-19. Measured with immunoSEQ multiplex PCR; TCRdb has only the in-frame clones, and not every one. This table has fewer than 250,000 clones, around 83% appearing once. Sequences were obtained from peripheral blood. The receptor source for this set is a woman aged 45-59 years with acute or convalescent COVID-19. The CDR3 runs from the conserved cysteine through the conserved F or W. The D gene is left open where the match is weak. Clone size, where shown, is once, few, many, or a class for clones that have expanded.

V	J	size	D	DNA	CDR3
TRBV6-2/TRBV6-3	TRBJ1-2	once	.	TGTGCCAGCAGTTACTCGAAAATACGGGGGAGCGGCTACACCTTC	CASSYSKIRGSGYTF
TRBV28	TRBJ1-6	.	.	TGTGCCAGCAGTACGGGGGACGGAGGCTCCTATAATTCACCCCTCCACTTT	CASSTGDGGSYNSPLHF
TRBV7-9	TRBJ2-7	.	.	TGTGCCAGCAACGAGGGTAATTGGGCGTCCGAGCAGTACTTC	CASNEGNWASEQYF
TRBV14	TRBJ1-5	.	.	TGTGCCAGCAGCAAGGGGCAGCATCAGCCCCAGCATTTT	CASSKGQHQPQHF
TRBV25-1	TRBJ1-4	.	.	TGTGCCAGCAGTGCAGTACAAAAACTGTTTTTT	CASSAVQKLFF
TRBV18	TRBJ2-7	.	TRBD2	TGTGCCAGCTCACCCCCTGCGGGAGGGTTCAACGAGCAGTACTTC	CASSPPAGGFNEQYF
TRBV7-9	TRBJ2-7	.	TRBD1	TGTGCCAGCAGCCCGGGACAGGTATCCTACGAGCAGTACTTC	CASSPGQVSYEQYF
TRBV21-1	TRBJ2-5	.	.	TGTGCCAGCAGCAATGTGGATCGAGGTCCCCCCCAAGAGACCCAGTACTTC	CASSNVDRGPPQETQYF
TRBV5-4	TRBJ1-1	.	TRBD1	TGTGCCAGCAGCTCGGACAGGGAAGCTTTCTTT	CASSSDREAFF
TRBV18	TRBJ1-6	.	TRBD1	TGTGCCAGCTCATCAGGGGGCGCTTCACCCCTCCACTTT	CASSSGGASPLHF
TRBV7-9	TRBJ1-2	.	.	TGTGCCAGCGGTGCAGATGCTAACTATGGCTACACCTTC	CASGADANYGYTF
TRBV4-2	TRBJ1-1	.	.	TGTGCCAGCAGCCAAGTTTCGGGGGGCGGGAACACTGAAGCTTTCTTT	CASSQVSGGGNTEAFF
TRBV11-3	TRBJ2-3	.	TRBD1	TGTGCCAGCAGCTCCCGGGACAGGGGATCGGATACGCAGTATTTT	CASSSRDRGSDTQYF
TRBV27	TRBJ2-2	once	TRBD2	TGTGCCAGCAGGACTAGCGGGAACACCGGGGAGCTGTTTTTT	CASRTSGNTGELFF
TRBV3-1/TRBV3-2	TRBJ2-1	.	TRBD2	TGTGCCAGCAGCCAGTGGGGGGGGTACAATGAGCAGTTCTTC	CASSQWGGYNEQFF
TRBV3-1/TRBV3-2	TRBJ1-6	.	.	TGTGCCAGCAGCCAAGGGGGCAGTCCACCCCTCCACTTT	CASSQGGSPPLHF
TRBV19	TRBJ2-5	.	.	TGTGCCAGTAGTTCGACTACCAAGTACCAAGAGACCCAGTACTTC	CASSSTTKYQETQYF
TRBV7-2	TRBJ1-1	.	.	TGTGCCAGCAGCCAGCGCGGGATATTGACTGAAGCTTTCTTT	CASSQRGILTEAFF
TRBV28	TRBJ2-4	few	.	TGTGCCAGCAGCTCCGGGGGAGTGGCCAAAAACATTCAGTACTTC	CASSSGGVAKNIQYF
TRBV28	TRBJ1-6	.	.	TGTGCCAGCAGGAACCGGGTCAATAATTCACCCCTCCACTTT	CASRNRVNNSPLHF
TRBV5-1	TRBJ1-1	.	.	TGCGCCAGCAGCTACTTCGGGGGTGTGAACACTGAAGCTTTCTTT	CASSYFGGVNTEAFF
TRBV12-5	TRBJ2-4	.	.	TGTGCTAGTGGTTTGTCTCAGACAGAAAAAAACATTCAGTACTTC	CASGLSQTEKNIQYF
TRBV30	TRBJ1-6	.	TRBD1	TGTGCCTGGAGGGACAGGTCGAATTCACCCCTCCACTTT	CAWRDRSNSPLHF
TRBV20-1	TRBJ1-6	.	.	TGCAGTTGGGGGAGGGATTCACCCCTCCACTTT	CSWGRDSPLHF
TRBV19	TRBJ1-3	.	.	TGTGCCAGTAGTATAGGTATCCGCTCTGGAAACACCATATATTTT	CASSIGIRSGNTIYF
TRBV5-1	TRBJ2-1	.	.	TGCGCCAGCTACCGACTAGGGAATGAGCAGTTCTTC	CASYRLGNEQFF
TRBV19	TRBJ1-5	.	.	TGTGCCAGTAGTATCCCCAGGGGTCAGCCCCAGCATTTT	CASSIPRGQPQHF
TRBV2	TRBJ1-2	.	.	TGTGCCAGCAGTACAGGGTTTGGCTACACCTTC	CASSTGFGYTF
TRBV19	TRBJ2-1	.	TRBD2	TGTGCCAGTAGTATAGATGTGGGACTAGCGGTTTACAATGAGCAGTTCTTC	CASSIDVGLAVYNEQFF
TRBV6-5	TRBJ1-2	.	.	TGTGCCAGCAGTTATTCGGGGACACTGGCCACCTTC	CASSYSGTLATF
TRBV19	TRBJ2-1	.	TRBD2	TGTGCCAGTAGACCAAACGGGGGGTTGCTTGAGCAGTTCTTC	CASRPNGGLLEQFF
TRBV5-4	TRBJ1-2	few	.	TGTGCCAGCAGCTTCAACAGGCTCTATGGCTACACCTTC	CASSFNRLYGYTF
TRBV4-1	TRBJ2-2	.	TRBD2	TGCGCCAGCAGCCAAGTTATAGCGGGGGACACCGGGGAGCTGTTTTTT	CASSQVIAGDTGELFF
TRBV12-3/TRBV12-4	TRBJ2-3	.	TRBD2	TGTGCCAGCGGCTCTAGCGGGGTTACGCAGTATTTT	CASGSSGVTQYF
TRBV18	TRBJ2-3	once	.	TGTGCCAGCTCACGGGACTTCACAGATACGCAGTATTTT	CASSRDFTDTQYF
TRBV6-5	TRBJ2-6	.	.	TGTGCCAGCAGTTACGTAGAAGGGGCCAACGTCCTGACTTTC	CASSYVEGANVLTF
TRBV10-2	TRBJ2-3	few	.	TGCGCCAGCAGTCAATCAGATACGCAGTATTTT	CASSQSDTQYF
TRBV4-3	TRBJ2-6	.	.	TGCGCCAGCAGCCAAGACTCTCGGGCTGGGGCCAACGTCCTGACTTTC	CASSQDSRAGANVLTF
TRBV7-3	TRBJ2-1	.	.	TGTGCCAGCAGCTTCCGGGGGTCCGCCTACAATGAGCAGTTCTTC	CASSFRGSAYNEQFF
TRBV28	TRBJ1-6	.	.	TGTGCCAGCAGTCAACCCCCCAGGGGTAGAGCCTCACCCCTCCACTTT	CASSQPPRGRASPLHF
TRBV11-2	TRBJ1-3	.	TRBD1	TGTGCCAGCAGTCCCGGACAGGCCCCTGGAAACACCATATATTTT	CASSPGQAPGNTIYF
TRBV2	TRBJ2-6	.	.	TGTGCCAGCAGTGGGGAGGCCCGTGAGACTTTC	CASSGEARETF
TRBV7-9	TRBJ2-7	few	TRBD1	TGTGCCAGCACCCGGGACAGGGTGGGCGAGCAGTACTTC	CASTRDRVGEQYF
TRBV19	TRBJ1-3	.	TRBD1	TGTGCCAGTGAAGCTGATCGGACAGGGGGGAACACCATATATTTT	CASEADRTGGNTIYF
TRBV2	TRBJ1-6	few	.	TGTGCCAGCAGTGTGGACTTCTATAATTCACCCCTCCACTTT	CASSVDFYNSPLHF
TRBV28	TRBJ2-7	.	.	TGTGCCAGCAGTTTATCCACATACGAGCAGTACTTC	CASSLSTYEQYF
TRBV14	TRBJ2-7	.	.	TGTGCCAGCAGCCCCGCCCGGCTACCCGGGGGTTACGAGCAGTACTTC	CASSPARLPGGYEQYF
TRBV6-1	TRBJ2-7	.	.	TGTGCCAGCAGTGAGGTGGCTAGCGAAAACTACGAGCAGTACTTC	CASSEVASENYEQYF
TRBV5-6	TRBJ1-2	.	.	TGTGCCAGCAGCCCCGGACAGATTCTCTATGGCTACACCTTC	CASSPGQILYGYTF
TRBV11-2	TRBJ2-5	.	TRBD2	TGTGCCAGCAGCCTCTTTCGGGGGGGCCGGGAAGAGACCCAGTACTTC	CASSLFRGGREETQYF
TRBV3-1/TRBV3-2	TRBJ1-4	.	.	TGTGCCAGCAGCCAAGCGGGTGAAAAACTGTTTTTT	CASSQAGEKLFF
TRBV6-4	TRBJ2-1	once	.	TGTGCCAGCAGTGACCGAGGGAATGAGCAGTTCTTC	CASSDRGNEQFF
TRBV6-5	TRBJ2-7	.	.	TGTGCCAGCAGTTTACTCCGAGGGGGGGACGAGCAGTACTTC	CASSLLRGGDEQYF
TRBV19	TRBJ2-2	.	.	TGTGCCAGTAGCCCAATGGGGCGGGGGAACACCGGGGAGCTGTTTTTT	CASSPMGRGNTGELFF
TRBV6-2/TRBV6-3	TRBJ2-2	.	TRBD1	TGTGCCAGCAGTGACTGGTCAAAGACAGGGGCGGTCGGGGAGCTGTTTTTT	CASSDWSKTGAVGELFF
TRBV19	TRBJ1-1	.	.	TGTGCCAGTAGTATTGAGGCAGAGTGGAACACTGAAGCTTTCTTT	CASSIEAEWNTEAFF
TRBV7-9	TRBJ1-1	.	TRBD1	TGTGCCAGCAGCTCGGGACAGTTTGGGAACACTGAAGCTTTCTTT	CASSSGQFGNTEAFF
TRBV2	TRBJ1-1	.	TRBD1	TGTGCCAGCAGTGTGGGACAGGAGAACACTGAAGCTTTCTTT	CASSVGQENTEAFF
TRBV5-5	TRBJ2-7	once	TRBD2	TGTGCCAGCAGCCTCGGGACTAGCATCCACGAGCAGTACTTC	CASSLGTSIHEQYF
TRBV9	TRBJ2-3	once	.	TGTGCCAGCAACCGGGAGATCACAGATACGCAGTATTTT	CASNREITDTQYF